The following is a TCR beta chain sequence with its context. The antigen is not known. The sample is drawn from a study of CD8+ T cells in alopecia areata. Study-level points and caveats: Among patients, TCR sharing was less clear than in mice, a difference possibly due in part to HLA diversity in the patient population. Especially in alopecia totalis/universalis, lesional scalp showed greater clonality than normal scalp did. Scalp sequencing captures resident alphabeta T cells of normal skin too.

The CDR3 has 13 amino acids. Germline V gives CDR1 MDHEN, CDR2 SYDVKM. Deletions cut 5 bases from V and 12 bases from J, with 17 bases between. cDNA reverse transcribed from extracted RNA served as the sequencing template. Generated by immunoSEQ multiplex PCR, the TCRdb table keeps only in-frame clones and is missing some. Of 90,000 to 120,000 clones listed, approximately 59% are singletons. The receptor was isolated from a human donor in good health. The specimen was CD8+ T cells sorted from blood. V gene TRBV28 combines with J gene TRBJ1-5, with no clear D. In DNA form, the CDR3 reads TGTGCCAGCAGTCCCTTCCCGACAAGGCGCCAGCATTTT. It encodes CASSPFPTRRQHF. Full variable domain (rest looked up from reference TRBV28 and TRBJ1-5): DVKVTQSSRYLVKRTGEKVFLECVQDMDHENMFWYRQDPGLGLRLIYFSYDVKMKEKGDIPEGYSVSREKKERFSLILESASTNQTSMYLCASSPFPTRRQHFGDGTRLSIL.